The 32 T cell receptor beta chains below were found in one sample sequenced in a study of cytomegalovirus exposure and HLA in healthy donors. Primers: 60 Vbeta forward and 13 Jbeta reverse. The table came from immunoSEQ multiplex PCR; TCRdb's copy has only in-frame clones and leaves some out. The sample has around 120,000 clones, roughly four fifths seen once. The sample was PBMCs. These receptors all come from a woman aged 45-65 years in good health and CMV-seronegative.

This clone appeared a few times. J is TRBJ1-1 and V is TRBV7-9; no firm D call. Germline lookup yields CDR1 SEHNR and CDR2 FQNEAQ (reference sequence). Deletions cut 5 bases from V and 4 bases from J, with 14 bases between. CDR3 size: 14 residues. The CDR3 spells CASSKQQSVTEAFF. The CDR3 DNA follows: TGTGCCAGCAGCAAACAGCAATCCGTCACTGAAGCTTTCTTT.

The chain recombines TRBV7-2 with TRBJ2-3; TRBD1 might be the D (5 bases). CDR3 length: 16 amino acids. V dropped 1 base and J dropped 1 base, with 12 bases sitting between them. Looked up from germline, CDR1 is SGHTA and CDR2 is FQGNSA. In nucleotides, the CDR3 is TGTGCCAGCAGCTTAGAAGGGGCCCGGGGCACAGATACGCAGTATTTT. It translates to CASSLEGARGTDTQYF.

This chain uses TRBV29-1 with TRBJ1-5, with D tentatively TRBD1 (5 bases). This CDR3 is 12 amino acids long. Germline assignment: CDR1 SQVTM and CDR2 ANQGSEA. V was trimmed by 4 bases and J by 9 bases, leaving 13 bases between them. The CDR3 DNA reads as TGCAGCGTTGGTGTGTTCGGGGGGCCCCAGCATTTT. Protein product: CSVGVFGGPQHF.

This sequence joins TRBV4-2 and TRBJ1-5, with D unresolved. The CDR3 runs 13 residues. Germline CDR1 reads LGHNA; CDR2 reads YNFKEQ. V was pared by 0 bases and J by 3 bases, with 3 bases between. CDR3 sequence: CASSQDYNQPQHF. CDR3 nucleotide sequence: TGTGCCAGCAGCCAAGATTACAATCAGCCCCAGCATTTT.

V is TRBV28 and J is TRBJ2-7, with D perhaps matching TRBD1 (5 bases). CDR3 length: 13 amino acids. Germline V lookup: CDR1 MDHEN, CDR2 SYDVKM. Trimming removed 6 bases at V and 1 base at J, with 10 bases between. This chain's CDR3 is CASRAQGSYEQYF. DNA for the CDR3: TGTGCCAGCAGAGCGCAGGGATCCTACGAGCAGTACTTC.

The chain has TRBV9 and TRBJ1-2, with D possibly TRBD1 on 5 matching bases. The CDR3 loop spans 15 amino acids. Trimming left V 4 bases short and J 0 bases short, with 13 bases between. CDR1 SGDLS and CDR2 YYNGEE come from the germline V gene. CDR3 sequence (DNA): TGTGCCAGCAGCACCAGACAGCGAGCTAACTATGGCTACACCTTC. Protein sequence: CASSTRQRANYGYTF. Drawing the rest from reference TRBV9 and TRBJ1-2, the complete variable domain is DSGVTQTPKHLITATGQRVTLRCSPRSGDLSVYWYQQSLDQGLQFLIQYYNGEERAKGNILERFSAQQFPDLHSELNLSSLELGDSALYFCASSTRQRANYGYTFGSGTRLTVV.

This clone was seen a single time. V is TRBV15 and J is TRBJ1-5; no clear D. This CDR3 contains 15 residues. Germline values: CDR1 LNHNV, CDR2 YYDKDF (reference sequence). V was shortened by 5 bases and J by 2 bases, with 13 bases between the two germline ends. The CDR3 coding sequence is TGTGCCACCAGCCCCCGTCCCGCGGGCAATCAGCCCCAGCATTTT. Translated: CATSPRPAGNQPQHF.

The V call is TRBV29-1, the J call TRBJ2-7; 9 positions agree with TRBD2. This CDR3 has 14 amino acids. Trimming at V came to 5 bases and at J to 0 bases, leaving 5 bases not matched to a gene. Germline V lookup: CDR1 SQVTM, CDR2 ANQGSEA. The DNA for the CDR3 is TGCAGCGTTCGGACTAGCGCAACCTCCTACGAGCAGTACTTC. Its translation: CSVRTSATSYEQYF.

The chain carries TRBV5-8 and TRBJ2-2; 13 nucleotides agree with TRBD2. In germline, CDR1 is SGHTS, CDR2 YDEGEE. This CDR3 contains 16 residues. The ends lost 4 bases at V and 10 bases at J; junction bases unmatched: 10. CDR3 in amino acids: CASSLLVGTSGTELFF. The CDR3 DNA sequence: TGTGCCAGCAGCCTCCTCGTCGGGACTAGCGGGACGGAGCTGTTTTTT.

In its sample, this clone was seen a few times. This chain links TRBV7-3 with TRBJ2-3; TRBD1 aligns across 7 bases. The CDR3 spans 16 residues. Per the germline V gene, CDR1 is SGHTA and CDR2 is FQGTGA. The trim removed 2 bases at V and 0 bases at J, leaving 5 bases unmatched. CDR3 loop: CASSLADRSSTDTQYF. The CDR3 nucleotides read TGTGCCAGCAGCTTAGCGGACAGGTCTAGCACAGATACGCAGTATTTT.

The chain is built from TRBV18 and TRBJ2-1, with 7 bases identical to TRBD2. CDR1 KGHSH and CDR2 LQKENI come from the germline V gene. The CDR3 runs 13 residues. V lost 4 bases to trimming and J lost 5 bases; unmatched junction nucleotides: 2. CDR3 sequence (DNA): TGTGCCAGCTCACAACTAGCGAACAATGAGCAGTTCTTC. Translating it yields CASSQLANNEQFF.

The chain has TRBV7-6 and TRBJ2-3; 9 bases fit TRBD2. The V gene end was trimmed by 2 bases and the J gene end by 1 base; junction bases not matched to a gene: 7. The CDR3 runs 17 residues. Germline CDR1 and CDR2: SGHVS and FNYEAQ. CDR3 protein: CASSLRAGGDGTDTQYF. For the CDR3, the DNA is TGTGCCAGCAGCTTAAGAGCGGGAGGAGACGGCACAGATACGCAGTATTTT.

The chain carries TRBV7-9 and TRBJ2-3, with 13 nucleotides matching TRBD2. Germline CDR1 SEHNR, CDR2 FQNEAQ (reference sequence). Losses at the gene ends were 6 bases for V and 4 bases for J; bases not matched to a gene: 4. The CDR3 spans 15 residues. The CDR3 loop is CASRLLAGGADTQYF. CDR3 sequence (DNA): TGTGCCAGCAGACTACTAGCGGGAGGGGCAGATACGCAGTATTTT.

The chain couples TRBV7-2 to TRBJ2-1, with 7 nucleotides matching TRBD2. The CDR3 extends over 14 amino acids. Germline V gene lookup returns CDR1 SGHTA and CDR2 FQGNSA. The trim removed 2 bases at V and 7 bases at J, leaving 5 bases unmatched. CDR3 nucleotides: TGTGCCAGCAGCTTAAGCCCAGCGGGGAATGAGCAGTTCTTC. It is translated as CASSLSPAGNEQFF.

The chain recombines TRBV27 with TRBJ2-2, with D possibly matching TRBD2 (7 bases). V lost 2 bases and J lost 8, with 15 bases in between. The CDR3 loop spans 15 amino acids. The V gene's germline CDR1 is MNHEY and CDR2 SMNVEV (reference sequence). The CDR3 here is CASSLVQGGWGELFF. In DNA, the CDR3 is TGTGCCAGCAGTTTAGTACAGGGAGGGTGGGGGGAGCTGTTTTTT.

This clone was picked up a small number of times. The V gene is TRBV7-2, the J gene TRBJ1-5, with TRBD1 as a possible D gene (6 bases). In germline, CDR1 is SGHTA, CDR2 FQGNSA. The CDR3 sequence is 15 residues long. Deletions cut 4 bases from V and 8 bases from J, with 18 bases between. CDR3 sequence reads: CASSWTGGPSKPQHF. CDR3 bases: TGTGCCAGCAGCTGGACGGGGGGCCCATCTAAGCCCCAGCATTTT. The full variable domain, completed using reference TRBV7-2 and TRBJ1-5, is GAGVSQSPSNKVTEKGKDVELRCDPISGHTALYWYRQSLGQGLEFLIYFQGNSAPDKSGLPSDRFSAERTGGSVSTLTIQRTQQEDSAVYLCASSWTGGPSKPQHFGDGTRLSIL.

The J gene is TRBJ2-1, the V gene TRBV7-6, with D possibly TRBD2 on 6 matching bases. This CDR3 has 15 amino acids. Between the trimmed V and J ends, which lost 5 bases and 2 bases, there was a span of 13 bases. CDR1 and CDR2 (germline): SGHVS, FNYEAQ. The CDR3: CASSPAGGAYNEQFF. In DNA form, the CDR3 reads TGTGCCAGCAGCCCAGCGGGCGGAGCCTACAATGAGCAGTTCTTC.

J is TRBJ2-7 and V is TRBV29-1, with 10 bases aligning to TRBD2. Trimming took 3 bases from V and 2 from J; bases not matched to a gene: 7. CDR3 length equals 15 residues. Per the germline V gene, CDR1 is SQVTM and CDR2 is ANQGSEA. The CDR3 sequence: CSVEGSSGSPYEQYF. The DNA for the CDR3 is TGCAGCGTTGAGGGGTCTAGCGGGAGTCCCTACGAGCAGTACTTC.

J is TRBJ2-6 and V is TRBV30; no firm D call. The CDR3 spans 15 residues. V lost 1 base to trimming and J lost 0 bases, with 7 bases between them. The germline CDR1 and CDR2 sequences are GTSNPN and SVGIG (reference sequence). The CDR3, as DNA: TGTGCCTGGAGTGACAGTTTCTCTGGGGCCAACGTCCTGACTTTC. Amino acid sequence: CAWSDSFSGANVLTF.

This chain uses TRBV5-4 with TRBJ2-3; the match to TRBD2 covers 8 bases. V trimming: 4 bases; J trimming: 2 bases; junction bases outside the gene matches: 6. There are 15 residues in the CDR3. From germline, CDR1 is SGHNT and CDR2 YYREEE (reference sequence). The CDR3 sequence: CASSTTSGLTDTQYF. CDR3 bases: TGTGCCAGCAGCACAACTAGCGGACTCACAGATACGCAGTATTTT.

V and J are TRBV6-5 and TRBJ2-2; no definite D call. The CDR3 is made up of 14 amino acids. Germline V gene lookup returns CDR1 MNHEY and CDR2 SVGAGI. Trimming left V 9 bases short and J 2 bases short, with 13 bases between. The CDR3 loop is CASSAVLNTGELFF. CDR3 nucleotide sequence: TGTGCCAGTTCCGCGGTTCTAAACACCGGGGAGCTGTTTTTT.

The chain is built from TRBV6-1 and TRBJ2-5; 8 bases are shared with TRBD2. The CDR3 extends over 14 amino acids. Trimming removed 6 bases from V and 4 bases from J; junction bases left unmatched: 7. The germline V gene has CDR1 MNHNS and CDR2 SASEGT. DNA of the CDR3: TGTGCCAGCAGCGTCGGGGGGGGGCGAGAGACCCAGTACTTC. Translated, it gives CASSVGGGRETQYF.

This chain connects TRBV14 to TRBJ2-1, with 7 positions matching TRBD1. V lost 3 bases and J lost 0; bases outside the gene matches: 5. The CDR3 is 16 residues long. The V gene's germline CDR1 is SGHDN and CDR2 FVKESK. The CDR3 loop is CASSHWDSSSYNEQFF. CDR3 nucleotide sequence: TGTGCCAGCAGCCATTGGGACAGTAGCTCCTACAATGAGCAGTTCTTC.

The chain carries TRBV2 and TRBJ2-7, with TRBD2 matching over 10 bases. Unmatched junction bases numbered 11, after V lost 5 bases and J lost 4 bases. In germline, CDR1 is SNHLY, CDR2 FYNNEI. The CDR3 extends over 16 amino acids. The CDR3 here is CASSQGLAGAGYEQYV. The CDR3 DNA follows: TGTGCCAGCAGTCAAGGGCTAGCGGGAGCCGGATACGAGCAGTACGTC.

This chain joins TRBV27 and TRBJ2-7; tentative D call: TRBD1 (5 bases). The length of the CDR3 is 13 residues. Germline-derived CDR1 and CDR2 are MNHEY and SMNVEV (reference sequence). Trimming removed 5 bases at V and 1 base at J, with 9 bases between. The CDR3, as DNA: TGTGCCAGCAGTCTACAGGCGTCCTACGAGCAGTACTTC. It yields the protein CASSLQASYEQYF.

V gene TRBV5-3 combines with J gene TRBJ1-4, with 9 bases matching TRBD1. TRBV5-3 is treated as an ORF (open reading frame) with a function not yet certain. The CDR3 runs 15 residues. V was clipped by 4 bases and J by 7 bases; unmatched bases: 8. Written as DNA, the CDR3 is TGTGCCAGAAGCCCTGGGACAGGGTGGGCTGAAAAACTGTTTTTT. Encoded protein: CARSPGTGWAEKLFF.

This clone occurred a few times. The V call is TRBV7-3, the J call TRBJ1-1; 10 nucleotides agree with TRBD1. The CDR3 has 18 residues. Trimming cost V 1 base and J 4 bases; bases outside gene matches: 12. Germline V gene sequence: CDR1 SGHTA, CDR2 FQGTGA. The CDR3 DNA reads TGTGCCAGCAGCTTAATGGGTTCGCGACAGGGGGCTGGCACTGAAGCTTTCTTT. It is translated as CASSLMGSRQGAGTEAFF.

This clone was observed a few times. This sequence joins TRBV11-2 and TRBJ2-7; maybe TRBD1 (7 bases). CDR1 and CDR2 from the germline V gene are SGHAT and FQNNGV. CDR3 length: 15 amino acids. Trimming stripped 2 bases from V and 3 bases from J, with 14 bases between. CDR3 in amino acids: CASSLSRQGGYEQYF. The CDR3 nucleotides read TGTGCCAGCAGCTTAAGTCGGCAGGGGGGCTACGAGCAGTACTTC.

The rearrangement joins TRBV6-6 to TRBJ2-3; D is undetermined. The V and J ends lost 2 bases and 5 bases respectively, with 8 bases between them. The CDR3 has 13 amino acids. CDR1 and CDR2 from the germline V gene are MNHNY and SVGAGI (reference sequence). CDR3 sequence reads: CASSYEARDTQYF. The CDR3 DNA reads TGTGCCAGCAGTTACGAGGCCCGAGATACGCAGTATTTT.

The genes are TRBV4-2 and TRBJ2-3, with 10 positions matching TRBD2. This CDR3 spans 17 amino acids. Per the germline V gene, CDR1 is LGHNA and CDR2 is YNFKEQ. V was pared by 0 bases and J by 4 bases, with 7 bases of the junction left unmatched. DNA for the CDR3: TGTGCCAGCAGCCAAGACCCTAGCGGGAGTCCAGCAGATACGCAGTATTTT. Protein: CASSQDPSGSPADTQYF.

The chain links TRBV9 to TRBJ1-1; unclear D gene. Germline CDR1 and CDR2: SGDLS and YYNGEE. V gave up 4 bases and J gave up 1 base, with 8 bases separating them. The CDR3 covers 13 residues. CDR3 in amino acids: CASSPGGNTEAFF. The CDR3 DNA sequence: TGTGCCAGCAGCCCAGGAGGGAACACTGAAGCTTTCTTT.

The DNA of the CDR3 is TGTGCCAGCAGCGTTGACACGAACACTGAAGCTTTCTTT. It translates to CASSVDTNTEAFF. The V and J genes are TRBV9 and TRBJ1-1; unclear D gene. The CDR3 contains 13 residues. From germline, CDR1 is SGDLS and CDR2 YYNGEE. The V end was cut by 2 bases, the J end by 1 base, with 6 bases between.